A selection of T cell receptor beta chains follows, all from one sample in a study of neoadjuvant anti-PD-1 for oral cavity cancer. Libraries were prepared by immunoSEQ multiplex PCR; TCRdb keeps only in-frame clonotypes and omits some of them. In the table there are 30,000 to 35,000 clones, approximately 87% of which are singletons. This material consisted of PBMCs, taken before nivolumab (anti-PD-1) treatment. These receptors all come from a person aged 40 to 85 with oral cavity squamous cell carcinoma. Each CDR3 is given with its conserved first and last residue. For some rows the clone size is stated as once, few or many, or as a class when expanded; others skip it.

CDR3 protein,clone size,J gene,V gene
CASSQDGGQGAGEQFF,NA,TRBJ2-1,TRBV4-3
CASSLFAGRDTGELFF,NA,TRBJ2-2,TRBV27
CASSLPPPGNYGYTF,NA,TRBJ1-2,TRBV5-4
CASSPNPGEYGYTF,NA,TRBJ1-2,TRBV18
CASRVGGTGENSPLHF,NA,TRBJ1-6,TRBV6-6
CASSQGLNTDTQYF,NA,TRBJ2-3,TRBV4-3
CASSQDRGGGNTGELFF,NA,TRBJ2-2,TRBV4-2
CASSPFQGSEQYF,few,TRBJ2-7,TRBV14
CASTPPASSGNTIYF,NA,TRBJ1-3,TRBV27
CASSLDRVNSPLHF,NA,TRBJ1-6,TRBV5-4
CASSRGTGGSTEAFF,NA,TRBJ1-1,TRBV19
CASSQDNRGGREKLFF,NA,TRBJ1-4,TRBV4-3
CASSLVVGPSTEAFF,NA,TRBJ1-1,TRBV5-6
CASSRGEGASTGELFF,once,TRBJ2-2,TRBV18
CASSQEEFEGGNEKLFF,NA,TRBJ1-4,TRBV4-3
CASSLPDSSGAFF,once,TRBJ1-1,TRBV5-1
CASSVGDYNEQFF,once,TRBJ2-1,TRBV9
CASLEGAAGKPQHF,NA,TRBJ1-5,TRBV28
CASSDRGGQPQHF,NA,TRBJ1-5,TRBV2
CASRIHWGNQPQHF,few,TRBJ1-5,TRBV6-1
CASCRDLGPYEQYF,NA,TRBJ2-7,TRBV6-1
CASSPGQGAVYGYTF,NA,TRBJ1-2,TRBV6-5
CASSARDSFSEAFF,NA,TRBJ1-1,TRBV9
CASSPQRRVPEAFF,NA,TRBJ1-1,TRBV4-3